A selection of T cell receptor beta chains follows, all from one sample in a study of cytomegalovirus exposure and HLA in healthy donors. This table comes from immunoSEQ multiplex PCR, and its TCRdb copy is limited to in-frame clones, with some not included. The table has 170,000 or so clones, around 78% seen once. The material sequenced was PBMCs. These receptors were obtained from a woman aged 45-59 years in good health and CMV-seropositive. Each CDR3 is given with its conserved first and last residue. A D gene is named only where the DNA matches it firmly. For some rows the clone size is stated as once, few or many, or as a class when expanded; others skip it.

d_gene: NA
j_gene: TRBJ2-3
len: 15
abundance: NA
v_gene: TRBV5-3
CDR3nt: TGTGCCAGAAGCTTTAGTGAGGCTAGCACAGATACGCAGTATTTT
CDR3aa: CARSFSEASTDTQYF

d_gene: TRBD1
j_gene: TRBJ2-7
len: 17
abundance: NA
v_gene: TRBV5-1
CDR3nt: TGCGCCAGCAGCTTGACCGGGGGACAGGGGCGGTTCGACGAGCAGTACTTC
CDR3aa: CASSLTGGQGRFDEQYF

d_gene: TRBD1
j_gene: TRBJ2-7
len: 16
abundance: NA
v_gene: TRBV5-6
CDR3nt: TGTGCCAGCAGCTTTGCCGGCCTGGACAGGCAGGGCGAGCAGTACTTC
CDR3aa: CASSFAGLDRQGEQYF

d_gene: TRBD2
j_gene: TRBJ2-5
len: 17
abundance: few
v_gene: TRBV6-1
CDR3nt: TGTGCCAGCAGTGAGGGTTCCGGGCGGGGGAGCCAAGAGACCCAGTACTTC
CDR3aa: CASSEGSGRGSQETQYF

d_gene: NA
j_gene: TRBJ2-4
len: 16
abundance: few
v_gene: TRBV2
CDR3nt: TGTGCCAGCAGTGAATTGGCTGAACTAGCCAAAAACAGTCAGTACTTC
CDR3aa: CASSELAELAKNSQYF

d_gene: TRBD1
j_gene: TRBJ1-2
len: 15
abundance: NA
v_gene: TRBV7-6
CDR3nt: TGTGCCAGCAGCTTAGCCGGACAGGGGCGAGGTGGCTACACCTTC
CDR3aa: CASSLAGQGRGGYTF

d_gene: NA
j_gene: TRBJ2-7
len: 16
abundance: few
v_gene: TRBV5-1
CDR3nt: TGCGCCAGCAGCTTTACTAGCCAATCTATAAGAGACGAGCAGTACTTC
CDR3aa: CASSFTSQSIRDEQYF

d_gene: NA
j_gene: TRBJ2-3
len: 11
abundance: NA
v_gene: TRBV30
CDR3nt: TGTGCCTGGAGAGGAGCAAATACGCAGTATTTT
CDR3aa: CAWRGANTQYF

d_gene: NA
j_gene: TRBJ1-1
len: 13
abundance: NA
v_gene: TRBV6-6
CDR3nt: TGTGCCAGCAAGTGGTCCCGCGGGACTGAAGCTTTCTTT
CDR3aa: CASKWSRGTEAFF

d_gene: TRBD1
j_gene: TRBJ2-7
len: 14
abundance: NA
v_gene: TRBV5-1
CDR3nt: TGCGCCAGCAGCCAACAGGGGGCCCCCTACGAGCAGTACTTC
CDR3aa: CASSQQGAPYEQYF

d_gene: NA
j_gene: TRBJ2-5
len: 14
abundance: NA
v_gene: TRBV28
CDR3nt: TGTGCCAGCAAAGAGCAGACAGCCCAAGAGACCCAGTACTTC
CDR3aa: CASKEQTAQETQYF

d_gene: TRBD2
j_gene: TRBJ2-2
len: 14
abundance: NA
v_gene: TRBV6-1
CDR3nt: TGTGCCAGCGATACTAGCGGAAACACCGGGGAGCTGTTTTTT
CDR3aa: CASDTSGNTGELFF

d_gene: TRBD2
j_gene: TRBJ2-7
len: 14
abundance: few
v_gene: TRBV28
CDR3nt: TGTGCCAGCAGACCGGGACTAGCGGGACACGAGCAGTACTTC
CDR3aa: CASRPGLAGHEQYF

d_gene: TRBD1
j_gene: TRBJ2-3
len: 15
abundance: NA
v_gene: TRBV5-1
CDR3nt: TGCGCCAGCAGCTTACAGGGGGCTCTCACAGATACGCAGTATTTT
CDR3aa: CASSLQGALTDTQYF

d_gene: NA
j_gene: TRBJ1-5
len: 14
abundance: few
v_gene: TRBV27
CDR3nt: TGTGCCAGCAGGGGGCCAGGGGCTAATCAGCCCCAGCATTTT
CDR3aa: CASRGPGANQPQHF

d_gene: NA
j_gene: TRBJ1-2
len: 13
abundance: few
v_gene: TRBV10-3
CDR3nt: TGTGCCATCAGTGACGTAGGGGGGGATGGCTACACCTTC
CDR3aa: CAISDVGGDGYTF

d_gene: TRBD2
j_gene: TRBJ2-3
len: 17
abundance: NA
v_gene: TRBV4-1
CDR3nt: TGCGCCAGCAGCCAAGCAGGGACTAGCGGGGAAGGAGATACGCAGTATTTT
CDR3aa: CASSQAGTSGEGDTQYF

d_gene: TRBD2
j_gene: TRBJ2-7
len: 17
abundance: few
v_gene: TRBV28
CDR3nt: TGTGCCAGCGGCCGCCGCCCCCCGACTAGCGGGAGCTACGAGCAGTACTTC
CDR3aa: CASGRRPPTSGSYEQYF

d_gene: NA
j_gene: TRBJ1-5
len: 13
abundance: NA
v_gene: TRBV2
CDR3nt: TGTGCCAGCAGAGGGGATAGCAATCAGCCCCAGCATTTT
CDR3aa: CASRGDSNQPQHF

d_gene: NA
j_gene: TRBJ1-4
len: 16
abundance: few
v_gene: TRBV15
CDR3nt: TGTGCCACCAGCAGAGATTCGGGACTTCCTCGAGGAAAACTGTTTTTT
CDR3aa: CATSRDSGLPRGKLFF

d_gene: TRBD2
j_gene: TRBJ2-1
len: 16
abundance: NA
v_gene: TRBV5-1
CDR3nt: TGCGCCAGCAGCTTAGGACTAGCGGGGGCCATAGATGAGCAGTTCTTC
CDR3aa: CASSLGLAGAIDEQFF

d_gene: TRBD1
j_gene: TRBJ1-4
len: 15
abundance: NA
v_gene: TRBV6-6
CDR3nt: TGTGCCAGCAGTTACCGACAGGGGGCGAGTGAAAAACTGTTTTTT
CDR3aa: CASSYRQGASEKLFF

d_gene: NA
j_gene: TRBJ1-1
len: 15
abundance: NA
v_gene: TRBV19
CDR3nt: TGTGCCAGTAGTCCCCAGGCCCACACCTTCACTGAAGCTTTCTTT
CDR3aa: CASSPQAHTFTEAFF

d_gene: NA
j_gene: TRBJ2-7
len: 15
abundance: few
v_gene: TRBV5-1
CDR3nt: TGCGCCAGCAGCTTACTTACAGGGACCGGTTACGAGCAGTACTTC
CDR3aa: CASSLLTGTGYEQYF

d_gene: NA
j_gene: TRBJ1-1
len: 17
abundance: once
v_gene: TRBV7-9
CDR3nt: TGTGCCAGCAGCTTAAATCCTCTAAGTCGGTGGAACACTGAAGCTTTCTTT
CDR3aa: CASSLNPLSRWNTEAFF

d_gene: TRBD2
j_gene: TRBJ2-2
len: 19
abundance: NA
v_gene: TRBV11-3
CDR3nt: TGTGCCAGCAGCTTAGATACGACTAGCGGATCATTGAACACCGGGGAGCTGTTTTTT
CDR3aa: CASSLDTTSGSLNTGELFF

d_gene: NA
j_gene: TRBJ1-5
len: 14
abundance: NA
v_gene: TRBV28
CDR3nt: TGTGCCAGCAGTCCAGGGAAGAGAGATCAGCCCCAGCATTTT
CDR3aa: CASSPGKRDQPQHF

d_gene: NA
j_gene: TRBJ2-1
len: 16
abundance: NA
v_gene: TRBV5-1
CDR3nt: TGCGCCAGCAGCTTGGTGACAGGAGGTACAGTTGATGAGCAGTTCTTC
CDR3aa: CASSLVTGGTVDEQFF

d_gene: TRBD2
j_gene: TRBJ2-7
len: 18
abundance: NA
v_gene: TRBV4-1
CDR3nt: TGCGCCAGCAGCCAAGGGACTAGCGGGACATTATATACCTACGAGCAGTACTTC
CDR3aa: CASSQGTSGTLYTYEQYF

d_gene: NA
j_gene: TRBJ2-5
len: 16
abundance: NA
v_gene: TRBV5-5
CDR3nt: TGTGCCAGCAGCTTGGACTCCGGGGAGATGGGGGAGACCCAGTACTTC
CDR3aa: CASSLDSGEMGETQYF

d_gene: TRBD2
j_gene: TRBJ2-1
len: 15
abundance: NA
v_gene: TRBV30
CDR3nt: TGTGCCTGGAGTCGACTAGCGGGTTCCTACAATGAGCAGTTCTTC
CDR3aa: CAWSRLAGSYNEQFF

d_gene: NA
j_gene: TRBJ1-6
len: 12
abundance: NA
v_gene: TRBV4-2
CDR3nt: TGTGCCAGCAGCCAACAATATCAGGACCTCCACTTT
CDR3aa: CASSQQYQDLHF

d_gene: TRBD1
j_gene: TRBJ2-3
len: 15
abundance: NA
v_gene: TRBV10-3
CDR3nt: TGTGCCATCAGTGAAGGGACAGGGGAAAGGGAGGCGCAGTATTTT
CDR3aa: CAISEGTGEREAQYF

d_gene: TRBD1
j_gene: TRBJ2-3
len: 16
abundance: NA
v_gene: TRBV5-1
CDR3nt: TGCGCCAGCAGCCTCTGGACAGGGGCCAGACAAGATACGCAGTATTTT
CDR3aa: CASSLWTGARQDTQYF

d_gene: NA
j_gene: TRBJ1-5
len: 17
abundance: NA
v_gene: TRBV7-2
CDR3nt: TGTGCCAGCAGCCCATACCCACAGGGCCCCCCCAATCAGCCCCAGCATTTT
CDR3aa: CASSPYPQGPPNQPQHF

d_gene: TRBD1
j_gene: TRBJ1-2
len: 15
abundance: NA
v_gene: TRBV4-2
CDR3nt: TGTGCCAGCAGCCAAGATAACCAGGGGGTAGCTGGCTACACCTTC
CDR3aa: CASSQDNQGVAGYTF

d_gene: TRBD1
j_gene: TRBJ1-5
len: 15
abundance: NA
v_gene: TRBV28
CDR3nt: TGTGCCAGCAGTGATTTACAGGGGATCAATCAGCCCCAGCATTTT
CDR3aa: CASSDLQGINQPQHF

d_gene: NA
j_gene: TRBJ1-1
len: 15
abundance: few
v_gene: TRBV4-3
CDR3nt: TGCGCCAGCAGCCAAGACTTTCAGGCCGGAACTGAAGCTTTCTTT
CDR3aa: CASSQDFQAGTEAFF

d_gene: TRBD1
j_gene: TRBJ2-7
len: 14
abundance: NA
v_gene: TRBV5-1
CDR3nt: TGCGCCAGCAGCACCGGACAGGGGACGGGCGAGCAGTACTTC
CDR3aa: CASSTGQGTGEQYF

d_gene: TRBD2
j_gene: TRBJ2-3
len: 19
abundance: NA
v_gene: TRBV28
CDR3nt: TGTGCCAGCAGTCCCGTCTCGGGGACTAGCGGGACCCCCACAGATACGCAGTATTTT
CDR3aa: CASSPVSGTSGTPTDTQYF

d_gene: TRBD2
j_gene: TRBJ2-1
len: 18
abundance: NA
v_gene: TRBV19
CDR3nt: TGTGCCAGTAGTATAGAAGGTCCTACTAGCGGGAGGTTGTATGAGCAGTTCTTC
CDR3aa: CASSIEGPTSGRLYEQFF

d_gene: NA
j_gene: TRBJ2-3
len: 16
abundance: NA
v_gene: TRBV7-2
CDR3nt: TGTGCCAGCACCCCACGGGTCGGGGGTGGCACAGATACGCAGTATTTT
CDR3aa: CASTPRVGGGTDTQYF

d_gene: NA
j_gene: TRBJ2-1
len: 17
abundance: NA
v_gene: TRBV11-2
CDR3nt: TGTGCCAGCGCACCAGTATTGGGCGGGGAATCCGGTTATGAGCAGTTCTTC
CDR3aa: CASAPVLGGESGYEQFF

d_gene: TRBD1
j_gene: TRBJ1-1
len: 13
abundance: few
v_gene: TRBV18
CDR3nt: TGTGCCAGCTCACCCCGGACAGGGACCGAAGCTTTCTTT
CDR3aa: CASSPRTGTEAFF

d_gene: NA
j_gene: TRBJ1-2
len: 13
abundance: NA
v_gene: TRBV2
CDR3nt: TGTGCCAGCAAGATGGACAGTAACTATGGCTACACCTTC
CDR3aa: CASKMDSNYGYTF

d_gene: NA
j_gene: TRBJ1-5
len: 14
abundance: NA
v_gene: TRBV6-6
CDR3nt: TGTGCCAGCAGTTCTGTTCGGGGCAATCAGCCCCAGCATTTT
CDR3aa: CASSSVRGNQPQHF

d_gene: NA
j_gene: TRBJ2-7
len: 14
abundance: NA
v_gene: TRBV5-1
CDR3nt: TGCGCCAGCAGCTTGGTTACAGGGCGCGACGAGCAGTACTTC
CDR3aa: CASSLVTGRDEQYF

d_gene: NA
j_gene: TRBJ2-7
len: 13
abundance: NA
v_gene: TRBV7-2
CDR3nt: TGTGCCAGCAGCTTGGTGGACGGGAACGAGCAGTACTTC
CDR3aa: CASSLVDGNEQYF

d_gene: TRBD2
j_gene: TRBJ2-1
len: 14
abundance: NA
v_gene: TRBV7-6
CDR3nt: TGTGCCAGCAGCTTATCAGCGGGGTACAATGAGCAGTTCTTC
CDR3aa: CASSLSAGYNEQFF

d_gene: TRBD2
j_gene: TRBJ2-3
len: 15
abundance: few
v_gene: TRBV27
CDR3nt: TGTGCCAGCAGTTGGACTAGCGGGGGGTACGGTACGCAGTATTTT
CDR3aa: CASSWTSGGYGTQYF

d_gene: NA
j_gene: TRBJ1-2
len: 14
abundance: NA
v_gene: TRBV6-5
CDR3nt: TGTGCCAGCAGTTACTCGAACACGTACTATGGCTACACCTTC
CDR3aa: CASSYSNTYYGYTF